Below are 23 T cell receptor beta chains sequenced from a single sample in a study of response to subunit inactivated influenza vaccine (dated 2018 in TCRdb). The library was prepared using RT-PCR. The reads were generated on an Illumina HiSeq 2500. Starting from the raw public reads, TCRdb applied fastp trimming at Q25, assembled clones with MiXCR and retained in-frame beta chains. CDR3 protein sequences are deduplicated, and each keeps its most common genes and DNA. This sample is represented by more than 450,000 distinct CDR3 sequences; around 8% of them were singletons. The top ten clonotypes cover 13% of the sample. The sample consisted of PBMCs from blood, taken less than 30 months after vaccination. These receptors originate from a man aged 50 to 69 who received an inactivated influenza vaccine. Donor details come from another sample of the same person, matched by shared clones.

This clonotype was seen repeatedly, ten times or more. J is TRBJ2-3 and V is TRBV9, with D unresolved. Germline V gene lookup returns CDR1 SGDLS and CDR2 YYNGEE. CDR3 length equals 14 residues. The germline V and J ends were trimmed by 3 bases and 2 bases, with 10 bases remaining between them. The CDR3 region is CASSARANTDTQYF. The CDR3 coding sequence is TGTGCCAGCAGCGCCCGAGCGAACACAGATACGCAGTATTTT.

A few counts support this clonotype. The rearrangement links TRBV7-8 to TRBJ2-7, with D unclear. Trimming shortened V by 5 bases and J by 2 bases, and 13 bases separated the two germline ends. Germline CDR1 and CDR2: SGHVS and FQNEAQ. The CDR3 sequence is 14 residues long. The CDR3 DNA reads TGTGCCAGCAGCCCCTCGGCTTACGCCTACGAGCAGTACTTC. This gives the protein CASSPSAYAYEQYF.

This clonotype was recorded many times. V usage is TRBV11-2 and J usage is TRBJ2-1; the match to TRBD2 covers 13 bases. This CDR3 spans 15 amino acids. Germline assignment: CDR1 SGHAT and CDR2 FQNNGV. V lost 1 base, J lost 8 bases, and 2 bases stayed unmatched. The CDR3 DNA reads as TGTGCCAGCAGCTTAGGGACTAGCGGGGGACATGAGCAGTTCTTC. It yields the protein CASSLGTSGGHEQFF. Full variable domain (outside the CDR3, taken from reference TRBV11-2 and TRBJ2-1): EAGVAQSPRYKIIEKRQSVAFWCNPISGHATLYWYQQILGQGPKLLIQFQNNGVVDDSQLPKDRFSAERLKGVDSTLKIQPAKLEDSAVYLCASSLGTSGGHEQFFGPGTRLTVL.

J is TRBJ2-7 and V is TRBV11-2; weak D call: TRBD2 (6 bases). V shed 4 bases and J shed 0 bases, with 10 bases lying between them. The germline CDR1 and CDR2 sequences are SGHAT and FQNNGV. The CDR3 is 14 amino acids. As DNA, the CDR3 is TGTGCCAGCAGCTGGCCGCGGGGCTCCTACGAGCAGTACTTC. This translates into CASSWPRGSYEQYF.

The rearrangement joins TRBV15 to TRBJ1-5; D gene uncertain. Germline CDR1 LNHNV, CDR2 YYDKDF (reference sequence). V was pared by 6 bases and J by 5 bases, with 11 bases between. The CDR3 covers 13 residues. CDR3 sequence (DNA): TGTGCCACCAGTGGGTCCAGAGATCAGCCCCAGCATTTT. It codes for CATSGSRDQPQHF.

V is TRBV4-3 and J is TRBJ2-2; the match to TRBD2 covers 10 bases. The CDR3 has 17 amino acids. The germline V gene has CDR1 LGHNA and CDR2 YSLEER. The ends lost 0 bases at V and 5 bases at J; junction bases unmatched: 6. CDR3: CASSQDLAGVNTGELFF. The CDR3 DNA reads as TGCGCCAGCAGCCAAGATCTAGCGGGAGTAAATACCGGGGAGCTGTTTTTT.

This clonotype was seen a handful of times. V usage is TRBV20-1 and J usage is TRBJ2-1; no clear D. This CDR3 is built from 14 residues. Trimming removed 6 bases from V and 8 bases from J, with 20 bases in between. Germline CDR1 reads DFQATT; CDR2 reads SNEGSKA (reference sequence). The chain's CDR3 is CSAPDGSLSDEQFF. For the CDR3, the DNA is TGCAGTGCCCCGGACGGTAGCCTCTCGGATGAGCAGTTCTTC.

This clonotype has a handful of counts. The chain recombines TRBV7-9 with TRBJ2-1; unclear D gene. Germline V gene sequence: CDR1 SEHNR, CDR2 FQNEAQ (reference sequence). Deletions cut 5 bases from V and 2 bases from J, with 16 bases between. The CDR3 spans 16 residues. CDR3 nucleotides: TGTGCCAGCAGCCCCCAACCTCATAATCCCTACAATGAGCAGTTCTTC. This codes for CASSPQPHNPYNEQFF.

In its sample, this clonotype was seen many times. The V call is TRBV7-2, the J call TRBJ1-2; no clear D. V was shortened by 1 base and J by 0 bases, with 9 bases between the two germline ends. The V gene's germline CDR1 is SGHTA and CDR2 FQGNSA. This CDR3 contains 15 residues. Here the CDR3 DNA reads TGTGCCAGCAGCTTAGAGGCCATCACTAACTATGGCTACACCTTC. It encodes CASSLEAITNYGYTF.

Regarding this clonotype: The junction does not match germline at one end; this may be a read error. V gene TRBV7-6 combines with J gene TRBJ2-1; possibly TRBD2 for D (6 bases). This CDR3 contains 16 residues. Germline V gene lookup returns CDR1 SGHVS and CDR2 FNYEAQ. CDR3 DNA: TGTGCCATCAGCTTAGCGGCCAGCGGCTCCTACAATGAGCAGTTCTTC. Its protein product is CAISLAASGSYNEQFF. The entire variable domain, with the rest obtained from reference TRBV7-6 and TRBJ2-1, is as follows: GAGVSQSPRYKVTKRGQDVALRCDPISGHVSLYWYRQALGQGPEFLTYFNYEAQQDKSGLPNDRFSAERPEGSISTLTIQRTEQRDSAMYRCAISLAASGSYNEQFFGPGTRLTVL.

This sequence joins TRBV9 and TRBJ2-2, with D uncertain. The CDR3 is made up of 15 amino acids. Trimming left V 1 base short and J 1 base short, with 8 bases between. Germline lookup yields CDR1 SGDLS and CDR2 YYNGEE. The CDR3 DNA reads TGTGCCAGCAGCGTAACTCCCCAGAACACCGGGGAGCTGTTTTTT. Its translation is CASSVTPQNTGELFF.

This clonotype was picked up many times. The chain joins TRBV12-3 or TRBV12-4 to TRBJ2-1; 9 bases line up with TRBD2. J was trimmed by 0 bases and V by 5 bases; bases with no gene match: 8. The CDR3 is made up of 17 amino acids. The DNA of the CDR3 is TGTGCCAGCAGTCACGGCGGGAGGGGAAGCTCCTACAATGAGCAGTTCTTC. The encoded protein is CASSHGGRGSSYNEQFF.

This clonotype was counted only a few times. The chain couples TRBV5-1 to TRBJ2-1; the D gene is possibly TRBD2 (5 bases). The CDR3 loop spans 15 amino acids. With 0 bases removed from V and 6 bases from J, the gap between germline ends came to 13 bases. Germline CDR1 reads SGHRS; CDR2 reads YFSETQ. The CDR3 bases are TGCGCCAGCAGCTTGGCCTCGACCCGGGGCAATGAGCAGTTCTTC. Protein sequence: CASSLASTRGNEQFF.

There are many counts of this clonotype. The chain is built from TRBV10-3 and TRBJ2-5; 11 nucleotides align to TRBD2. CDR3 size: 14 residues. The trim removed 7 bases at V and 3 bases at J, leaving 4 bases unmatched. CDR1 ENHRY and CDR2 SYGVKD come from the germline V gene. The CDR3: CAIMGTSGKETQYF. The CDR3 nucleotides are TGTGCCATCATGGGGACTAGCGGCAAAGAGACCCAGTACTTC.

This clonotype was found a few times. CDR3 sequence: CSASQGPNQPQHF. CDR3 nucleotides: TGCAGTGCTAGCCAGGGACCCAATCAGCCCCAGCATTTT. The rearrangement joins TRBV20-1 to TRBJ1-5, with D possibly TRBD1 on 5 matching bases. Germline CDR1 DFQATT, CDR2 SNEGSKA (reference sequence). V was clipped by 3 bases and J by 3 bases, with 9 bases between them. This CDR3 has 13 residues.

This clonotype has just a few counts. J is TRBJ1-1 and V is TRBV10-3, with D perhaps TRBD1 (5 bases). The CDR3 runs to 14 residues. Trimming stripped 4 bases from V and 1 base from J, with 10 bases between. The germline CDR1 and CDR2 sequences are ENHRY and SYGVKD. The CDR3 DNA reads TGTGCCATCAGTGGCGACAGACAGAACACTGAAGCTTTCTTT. Translating it yields CAISGDRQNTEAFF.

This clonotype was seen at least ten times. This chain links TRBV29-1 with TRBJ2-1, with 8 bases fitting TRBD1. The V gene end was trimmed by 1 base and the J gene end by 4 bases; junction bases not matched to a gene: 15. In germline, CDR1 is SQVTM, CDR2 ANQGSEA. The CDR3 loop spans 18 amino acids. The CDR3 DNA sequence: TGCAGCGTTGAAGGGCAGGGGGCACGACCCTCCCTATACAATGAGCAGTTCTTC. Residues: CSVEGQGARPSLYNEQFF.

This clonotype was recorded at least ten times. The CDR3 coding sequence is TGTGCCAGCCGCGTGGGTGAGCAGTACTTC. It translates to CASRVGEQYF. The V gene is TRBV27, the J gene TRBJ2-7; D gene unclear. V gave up 8 bases and J gave up 7 bases, with 9 bases separating them. CDR3 length: 10 amino acids. From germline, CDR1 is MNHEY and CDR2 SMNVEV (reference sequence).

The gene calls are TRBV2 and TRBJ1-2; D ambiguous. CDR1 is SNHLY and CDR2 is FYNNEI in the germline V gene. Trimming cost V 5 bases and J 6 bases, with 7 bases left between them. The CDR3 loop spans 11 amino acids. The CDR3 region has the DNA TGTGCCAGCAGTCGTGCAGATGGCTACACCTTC. This gives the protein CASSRADGYTF.

The chain links TRBV6-5 to TRBJ1-1; D gene uncertain. This CDR3 contains 15 residues. Germline V gene data show CDR1 as MNHEY and CDR2 as SVGAGI. V was clipped by 0 bases and J by 0 bases, with 8 bases between them. The CDR3 nucleotides are TGTGCCAGCAGTTACTCGACGTTGATGAACACTGAAGCTTTCTTT. Its protein is CASSYSTLMNTEAFF.

There are many counts of this clonotype. V gene TRBV4-2 combines with J gene TRBJ1-1; D is unresolved. The CDR3 spans 14 residues. V was cut by 0 bases and J by 5 bases, with 10 bases left in between. Germline CDR1 is LGHNA and CDR2 is YNFKEQ. The CDR3 coding sequence is TGTGCCAGCAGCCAAGAGGCCCCGCGGACTGAAGCTTTCTTT. This gives the protein CASSQEAPRTEAFF.

This clonotype was observed a handful of times. The chain links TRBV20-1 to TRBJ1-1; D is undetermined. Germline-derived CDR1 and CDR2 are DFQATT and SNEGSKA (reference sequence). The germline V and J ends were trimmed by 8 bases and 0 bases, with 22 bases remaining between them. The CDR3 consists of 16 residues. CDR3 amino acids: CSMNPYSIKVNTEAFF. The CDR3 coding sequence is TGCAGTATGAACCCCTACTCCATCAAGGTGAACACTGAAGCTTTCTTT.

This clonotype showed up many times. The CDR3 spells CASSRRDRGPGNTIYF. Here the CDR3 DNA reads TGTGCCAGCAGCCGACGGGACAGGGGTCCCGGAAACACCATATATTTT. The chain is built from TRBV12-3 or TRBV12-4 and TRBJ1-3, with 10 bases lining up with TRBD1. This CDR3 region has 16 residues. Trimming took 6 bases from V and 4 from J; bases not matched to a gene: 9.